The entry below describes one T cell receptor beta chain. Its antigen is unknown. The CDR3 is 15 residues long. Germline V gives CDR1 LNHNV, CDR2 YYDKDF (reference sequence). V lost 3 bases and J 3 bases, leaving 12 bases between the germline ends. This sample was taken from a study of OX40 agonist ivuxolimab in advanced cancers. Across the whole study: Dose-escalation cases comprised hepatocellular carcinoma, melanoma, renal cell or head and neck cancer. Therapy given before enrollment (anti-PD-1, anti-PD-L1 or anti-CTLA-4) was allowed, and over 35% had some. Study-level findings and limits: Partial responders at 0.1-3.0 mg/kg had among the lowest clonal expansion. The CD4+ and CD8+ T cells in the blood had expanded clonally by week 6 at 0.1 to 3.0 mg/kg.

Here immunoSEQ multiplex PCR was the method, and the copy in TCRdb shows in-frame clones only, minus some. The sample shows tens of thousands of clones, about 88% of them seen only once. The sequence came from an adult with an advanced solid tumor such as melanoma, head and neck, liver or kidney cancer. The J gene is TRBJ1-3, the V gene TRBV15, with a weak D call TRBD1 (5 bases). The material was CD4+ or CD8+ T cells sorted from blood, obtained in a trial of the OX40 agonist ivuxolimab. CDR3 sequence (DNA): TGTGCCACCAGCAGTCGGGGGTCTGGTGGAAACACCATATATTTT. Residues: CATSSRGSGGNTIYF.